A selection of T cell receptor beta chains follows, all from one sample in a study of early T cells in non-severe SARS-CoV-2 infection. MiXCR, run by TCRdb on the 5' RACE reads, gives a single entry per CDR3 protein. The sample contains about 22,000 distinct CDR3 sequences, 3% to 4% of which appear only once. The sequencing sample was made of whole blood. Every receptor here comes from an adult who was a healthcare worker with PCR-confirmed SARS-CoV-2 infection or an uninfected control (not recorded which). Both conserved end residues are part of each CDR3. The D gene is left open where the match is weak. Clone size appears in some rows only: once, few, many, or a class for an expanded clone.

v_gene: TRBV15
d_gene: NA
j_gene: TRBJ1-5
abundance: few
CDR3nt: TGTGCCACCGGACCCGGTGGACAGCCCCAGCATTTT
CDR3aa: CATGPGGQPQHF

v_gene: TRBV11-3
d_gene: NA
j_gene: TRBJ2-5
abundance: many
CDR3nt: TGTGCCAGCAAGGCCACAGGACCAGAGACCCAGTACTTC
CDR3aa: CASKATGPETQYF

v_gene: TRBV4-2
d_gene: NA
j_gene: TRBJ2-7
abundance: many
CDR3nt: TGTGCCAGCAGCCAAGATTCGGCCCCAAAGAACAACGAGCAGTACTTC
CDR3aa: CASSQDSAPKNNEQYF

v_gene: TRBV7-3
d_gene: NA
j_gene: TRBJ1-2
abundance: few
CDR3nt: TGTGCCAGCAGCTTAAGGGGTATGGAGTATGGCTACACCTTC
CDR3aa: CASSLRGMEYGYTF

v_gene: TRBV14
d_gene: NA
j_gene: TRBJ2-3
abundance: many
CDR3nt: TGTGCCAGCAGCCCTCAATCCCCCGTGGATACGCAGTATTTT
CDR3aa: CASSPQSPVDTQYF

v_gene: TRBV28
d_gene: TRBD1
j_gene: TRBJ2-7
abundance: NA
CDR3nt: TGTGCCTCCACCGGGACAGGGGGGTTCCCGGCGCAGTACTTC
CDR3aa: CASTGTGGFPAQYF

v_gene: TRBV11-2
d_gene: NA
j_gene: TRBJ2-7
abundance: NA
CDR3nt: TGTGCCAGCAGCTTAGTTGACTCCTACGAGCAGTACTTC
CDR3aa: CASSLVDSYEQYF

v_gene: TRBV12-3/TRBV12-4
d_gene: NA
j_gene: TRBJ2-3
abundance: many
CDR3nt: TGTGCCAGCAGTTTCGGGAGCAGAGATACGCAGTATTTT
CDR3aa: CASSFGSRDTQYF

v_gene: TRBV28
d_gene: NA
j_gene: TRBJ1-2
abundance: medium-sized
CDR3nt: TGTGCCAGCAGTTTGAAGGGGAACAGGGAAGCAGGTGGCTACACCTTC
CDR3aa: CASSLKGNREAGGYTF

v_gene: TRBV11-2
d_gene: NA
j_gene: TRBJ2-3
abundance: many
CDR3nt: TGTGCCAGCAGCTTAACACCCACCAGAGGAGGGACCACAGATACGCAGTATTTT
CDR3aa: CASSLTPTRGGTTDTQYF

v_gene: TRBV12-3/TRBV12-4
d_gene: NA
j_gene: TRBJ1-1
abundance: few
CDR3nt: TGTGCCAGCAGTTTGGGGTGGGGCACTGAAGCTTTCTTT
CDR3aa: CASSLGWGTEAFF

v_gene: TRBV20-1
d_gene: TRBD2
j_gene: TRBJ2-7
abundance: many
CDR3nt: TGCAGTGCTAGAGATATCGGCGGGAGTATGCCCTACGAGCAGTACTTC
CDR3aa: CSARDIGGSMPYEQYF

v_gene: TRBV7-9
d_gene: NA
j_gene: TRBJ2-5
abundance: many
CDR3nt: TGTGCCAGCAGCTCTCGTGCGGACCAAGAGACCCAGTACTTC
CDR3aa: CASSSRADQETQYF